Listed below are T cell receptor beta chains from one sample, sequenced in a study of blood T cell repertoires in COVID-19. Sequencing used immunoSEQ multiplex PCR; TCRdb keeps in-frame clones, though not all of them. The sample lists 70,000 to 85,000 clones, about four fifths occurring once. The sample consisted of peripheral blood. Receptors were obtained from a man between 60 and 75 years old with acute or convalescent COVID-19. Both conserved end residues are part of each CDR3. Each record gives: V gene, J gene, D gene, clone size, CDR3 length, CDR3 DNA, CDR3 protein. A D gene is named only where the DNA matches it firmly. Clone size appears in some rows only: once, few, many, or a class for an expanded clone.

TRBV14,TRBJ2-3,-,-,14,TGTGCCAGCAGCTTTACTAGGAGCACAGATACGCAGTATTTT,CASSFTRSTDTQYF
TRBV5-1,TRBJ2-6,-,-,15,TGCGCCAGCAGCTTGGTCCCCCGGGGGGCCAACGTCCCGACTTTC,CASSLVPRGANVPTF
TRBV24-1,TRBJ2-3,-,-,14,TGTGCCACCAGTGACAGATTTAGCACAGATACGCAGTATTTT,CATSDRFSTDTQYF
TRBV5-4,TRBJ2-1,TRBD2,-,17,TGTGCCAGCAGCTCCGGGACTAGCGGAAGCTCCTACAATGAGCAGTTCTTC,CASSSGTSGSSYNEQFF
TRBV19,TRBJ1-4,TRBD1,-,16,TGTGCCAGTAGTAAACCCACAGGGGTCGGTAATGAAAAACTGTTTTTT,CASSKPTGVGNEKLFF
TRBV27,TRBJ1-5,-,-,16,TGTGCCAGCAGTTCCTACCCGGTCTCGGGCAATCAGCCCCAGCATTTT,CASSSYPVSGNQPQHF
TRBV7-2,TRBJ2-5,-,-,13,TGTGCCAGCAGCTTCGGACAGCAAGAGACCCAGTACTTC,CASSFGQQETQYF
TRBV5-6,TRBJ2-2,-,few,16,TGTGCCAGCAGCTTGTGGGGCAGGGTGAACACCGGGGAGCTGTTTTTT,CASSLWGRVNTGELFF
TRBV2,TRBJ1-1,-,-,12,TGTGCCAGCAGTGTACAGGGAGTTGAAGCTTTCTTT,CASSVQGVEAFF
TRBV5-1,TRBJ2-1,-,-,14,TGCGCCAGCAGCTTATCCCTCTCCTACAATGAGCAGTTCTTC,CASSLSLSYNEQFF
TRBV15,TRBJ1-1,-,-,14,TGTGCCACCAGCAGAGATTGGGAGGGCTCTGAAGCTTTCTTT,CATSRDWEGSEAFF
TRBV5-8,TRBJ2-3,TRBD2,-,16,TGTGCCAGCAGCTTTCGACTAGCGGGGGGCACAGATACGCAGTATTTT,CASSFRLAGGTDTQYF
TRBV6-2/TRBV6-3,TRBJ1-5,-,-,13,TGTGTCAGCAGTTATCGGGGAAGTCAGCCCCAGCATTTT,CVSSYRGSQPQHF
TRBV30,TRBJ2-7,-,-,11,TGTGCCTGGGCACAGGGTTACGAGCAGTACTTC,CAWAQGYEQYF
TRBV5-5,TRBJ1-1,TRBD1,-,16,TGTGCCAGCAGCCCGGGGACAGGGGGTTGGAACACTGAAGCTTTCTTT,CASSPGTGGWNTEAFF
TRBV30,TRBJ1-6,TRBD1,-,14,TGTGCCTGGGGACAGGGGGTCCATAATTCACCCCTCCACTTT,CAWGQGVHNSPLHF
TRBV2,TRBJ2-3,-,-,15,TGTGCCAGCAGTCTGAAAGCCGGACTAACAGATACGCAGTATTTT,CASSLKAGLTDTQYF
TRBV5-6,TRBJ1-5,TRBD1,-,17,TGTGCCAGCAGCTTCACCGTGACAGGGCGTAGCAATCAGCCCCAGCATTTT,CASSFTVTGRSNQPQHF
TRBV6-2/TRBV6-3,TRBJ1-2,-,-,17,TGTGCCAGCAGTTACACACCTCGGCTTACAGCTAACTATGGCTACACCTTC,CASSYTPRLTANYGYTF
TRBV3-1/TRBV3-2,TRBJ2-7,TRBD1,-,14,TGTGCCAGCAGCCGCGACAGGGGCATCTACGAGCAGTACTTC,CASSRDRGIYEQYF
TRBV3-1/TRBV3-2,TRBJ1-6,-,few,16,TGTGCCAGCAGCCCCCAACAGGGATCCAGGCAATCACCCCTCCACTTT,CASSPQQGSRQSPLHF
TRBV27,TRBJ2-2,-,-,16,TGTGCCAGCAGTTCCCTTCTAAGCGTCTACACCGGGGAGCTGTTTTTT,CASSSLLSVYTGELFF
TRBV10-3,TRBJ2-3,TRBD1,-,14,TGTGCCATCAGGGACTTCACAGGGGTGGATACGCAGTATTTT,CAIRDFTGVDTQYF
TRBV7-2,TRBJ2-5,TRBD2,-,16,TGTGCCGAGGGGACGACTAGCGGGACTCGGGGGGAGACCCAGTACTTC,CAEGTTSGTRGETQYF
TRBV2,TRBJ2-1,-,few,13,TGTGCCAGCTATGTCGGCTCCTACAATGAGCAGTTCTTC,CASYVGSYNEQFF
TRBV9,TRBJ2-1,-,-,13,TGTGCCAGCATGCCGGCGGGCAATAATGAGCAGTTCTTC,CASMPAGNNEQFF
TRBV28,TRBJ2-7,TRBD2,-,15,TGTGCCAGCAGTTCCCCAAGCCGCCTAGCGGGGCTGCAGTACTTC,CASSSPSRLAGLQYF
TRBV5-1,TRBJ1-4,-,-,15,TGCGCCAGCAACCTCAGGGGAGCAACTAATGAAAAACTGTTTTTT,CASNLRGATNEKLFF
TRBV7-9,TRBJ2-1,-,-,15,TGTGCCAGCAGCTTAACGCCTAGCACCTACAATGAGCAGTTCTTC,CASSLTPSTYNEQFF
TRBV6-5,TRBJ2-1,TRBD2,-,14,TGTGCCAGCGGCTTGGCGGGAGCGTTCTATGAGCAGTTCTTC,CASGLAGAFYEQFF
TRBV5-1,TRBJ2-7,-,-,13,TGCGCCAGCAGCTACGGAGGGGAAGGCGAGCAGTACTTC,CASSYGGEGEQYF
TRBV6-5,TRBJ1-5,-,once,13,TGTGCCGCCGGGGGGCGCGGCAATCAGCCCCAGCATTTT,CAAGGRGNQPQHF
TRBV18,TRBJ2-7,TRBD1,-,15,TGTGCCAGCTCGCCGGGACAGGGGAATACCTACGAGCAGTACTTC,CASSPGQGNTYEQYF
TRBV7-6,TRBJ2-2,TRBD1,-,15,TGTGCCAGCAGCCTCGGACAGGGCGGACCCGGGGAGCTGTTTTTT,CASSLGQGGPGELFF
TRBV6-5,TRBJ1-2,-,-,15,TGTGCCAGCAGTTACTACACTCGAGCCACGGGGGGCTACACCTTC,CASSYYTRATGGYTF
TRBV4-3,TRBJ1-1,-,once,14,TGCGCCAGCAGCCAAGGATCAGGGGCCACTGAAGCTTTCTTT,CASSQGSGATEAFF
TRBV10-2,TRBJ2-3,TRBD2,-,16,TGCGCCAGCAGTGACTGGTCTAGCGGCCATTCGGGTACGCAGTATTTT,CASSDWSSGHSGTQYF
TRBV28,TRBJ2-1,-,-,16,TGTGCCAGCAGTCCCAATGTGGCCAGCTCCTACAATGAGCAGTTCTTC,CASSPNVASSYNEQFF
TRBV4-1,TRBJ2-5,TRBD2,-,17,TGCGCCAGCAGCCAAGGGCCAGTGCTAGCGGACAAGAGGACCCAGTACTTC,CASSQGPVLADKRTQYF
TRBV27,TRBJ2-2,TRBD1,-,17,TGTGCCAGCAGTTGGGACCCCAGGGGGCGGAACACCGGGGAGCTGTTTTTT,CASSWDPRGRNTGELFF
TRBV10-1,TRBJ1-4,-,-,11,TGCGCCAGCAGGCAGGATGAAAAACTGTTTTTT,CASRQDEKLFF
TRBV6-5,TRBJ2-7,-,-,14,TGTGCCAGCAGATGGAATACGGGGACCTACGAGCAGTACTTC,CASRWNTGTYEQYF
TRBV7-9,TRBJ1-3,-,-,16,TGTGCCAGCAGCTTAGGGCGGTCGTTAGCTGGAAACACCATATATTTT,CASSLGRSLAGNTIYF
TRBV5-4,TRBJ2-3,TRBD2,-,17,TGTGCCAGCAGCCCGATGACTAGCGGGAGGGCCAAAGATACGCAGTATTTT,CASSPMTSGRAKDTQYF
TRBV6-5,TRBJ2-7,TRBD2,-,11,TGTGCCAGCACCGCCCCGGGAGGGCAGTACTTC,CASTAPGGQYF
TRBV6-5,TRBJ1-6,TRBD1,-,15,TGTGCCAGCAGTCCAACCGGGACAGGGGGTTTCCCCCTCCACTTT,CASSPTGTGGFPLHF
TRBV3-1/TRBV3-2,TRBJ2-2,-,-,16,TGTGCCAGCAGCCAAGACTTGGGCAGGGGAGCCGGGGAGCTGTTTTTT,CASSQDLGRGAGELFF
TRBV5-6,TRBJ1-2,TRBD1,-,15,TGTGCCAGCAGCTTGTATGGGACAGAGAACCGTGGCTACACCTTC,CASSLYGTENRGYTF
TRBV9,TRBJ2-4,-,-,14,TGTGCCAGCAGCGTAGGAACAGGGAAAGACATTCAGTACTTC,CASSVGTGKDIQYF
TRBV5-4,TRBJ2-5,TRBD2,-,15,TGTGCCAGCAGCCCAGCCGGGACTAGACGAGAGACCCAGTACTTC,CASSPAGTRRETQYF
TRBV7-3,TRBJ1-1,-,-,15,TGTGCCAGCAGCTTAACGGCGGTCCAGAACACTGAAGCTTTCTTT,CASSLTAVQNTEAFF
TRBV11-2,TRBJ1-2,TRBD1,-,15,TGTGCCAGCAGCTCAGGGACAGGGAATTTCGATGGCTACACCTTC,CASSSGTGNFDGYTF
TRBV18,TRBJ2-2,-,few,11,TGTGCCAGCTCCCTAGAGCGGGAGCTGTTTTTT,CASSLERELFF
TRBV10-1,TRBJ2-3,TRBD2,-,14,TGCGCCAGCTCGAGCGGGAGCGGCCCAGATACGCAGTATTTT,CASSSGSGPDTQYF
TRBV7-9,TRBJ1-1,TRBD1,once,16,TGTGCCAGCAGCTTGTGGGGACAGCCCGGGAACACTGAAGCTTTCTTT,CASSLWGQPGNTEAFF